This is a list of T cell receptor beta chains from one sample in a study of CD8+ T cells in alopecia areata. Generated by immunoSEQ multiplex PCR, the TCRdb table keeps only in-frame clones and is missing some. The table records roughly 6,000 clones, about 55% of them present only once. Sequenced material: skin. These receptors came from a human donor with alopecia areata. CDR3s include the opening cysteine and the closing phenylalanine or tryptophan. The D gene is left open where the match is weak. Rows may omit the clone size; those that give it use once, few, many or a size class.

CDR3aa: CASIRVAGKNEQFF; CDR3nt: TGTGCCAGCATTCGAGTAGCGGGAAAAAATGAGCAGTTCTTC; v_gene: TRBV27; d_gene: TRBD2; abundance: large; j_gene: TRBJ2-1
CDR3aa: CASTPSGGGETQYF; CDR3nt: TGTGCCAGCACTCCCTCGGGGGGAGGAGAGACCCAGTACTTC; v_gene: TRBV11-2; d_gene: TRBD2; abundance: medium-sized; j_gene: TRBJ2-5
CDR3aa: CASSLGVPNEKLFF; CDR3nt: TGTGCCAGCAGCTTAGGGGTTCCCAATGAAAAACTGTTTTTT; v_gene: TRBV28; d_gene: -; abundance: -; j_gene: TRBJ1-4
CDR3aa: CASSYAPLFPQETQYF; CDR3nt: TGTGCCAGCAGTTATGCCCCCCTTTTCCCTCAAGAGACCCAGTACTTC; v_gene: TRBV6-5; d_gene: -; abundance: -; j_gene: TRBJ2-5
CDR3aa: CASSSPPSSYEQYF; CDR3nt: TGTGCCAGCAGCTCTCCCCCGAGCTCCTACGAGCAGTACTTC; v_gene: TRBV5-4; d_gene: -; abundance: few; j_gene: TRBJ2-7
CDR3aa: CSVGQRSYEQYF; CDR3nt: TGCAGCGTTGGTCAGAGAAGCTACGAGCAGTACTTC; v_gene: TRBV29-1; d_gene: -; abundance: -; j_gene: TRBJ2-7
CDR3aa: CASSSGQPNTEAFF; CDR3nt: TGCGCCAGCAGCTCGGGACAGCCGAACACTGAAGCTTTCTTT; v_gene: TRBV5-1; d_gene: TRBD1; abundance: -; j_gene: TRBJ1-1
CDR3aa: CASSPRRGLNTEAFF; CDR3nt: TGTGCCAGCTCACCAAGGAGGGGCCTAAACACTGAAGCTTTCTTT; v_gene: TRBV18; d_gene: -; abundance: -; j_gene: TRBJ1-1
CDR3aa: CASRAGTGGFQETQYF; CDR3nt: TGTGCCAGCAGAGCCGGGACAGGGGGGTTTCAAGAGACCCAGTACTTC; v_gene: TRBV5-4; d_gene: TRBD1; abundance: medium-sized; j_gene: TRBJ2-5
CDR3aa: CASRAGTSGEDYNEQFF; CDR3nt: TGTGCCAGCAGGGCCGGGACTAGCGGGGAAGATTACAATGAGCAGTTCTTC; v_gene: TRBV5-4; d_gene: TRBD2; abundance: few; j_gene: TRBJ2-1
CDR3aa: CASSEDRGLEQYF; CDR3nt: TGTGCCAGCAGTGAGGACAGGGGGCTCGAGCAGTACTTC; v_gene: TRBV6-1; d_gene: TRBD1; abundance: -; j_gene: TRBJ2-7
CDR3aa: CASSFPPGEVTNTEAFF; CDR3nt: TGTGCCAGCAGTTTTCCCCCAGGGGAGGTAACGAACACTGAAGCTTTCTTT; v_gene: TRBV28; d_gene: -; abundance: -; j_gene: TRBJ1-1
CDR3aa: CASEMGQTQEQYF; CDR3nt: TGTGCCTCGGAGATGGGTCAAACCCAGGAGCAGTACTTC; v_gene: TRBV30; d_gene: -; abundance: few; j_gene: TRBJ2-7
CDR3aa: CSVWVGALEAFF; CDR3nt: TGCAGCGTGTGGGTAGGGGCCCTTGAAGCTTTCTTT; v_gene: TRBV29-1; d_gene: -; abundance: few; j_gene: TRBJ1-1
CDR3aa: CASIKPAGETQYF; CDR3nt: TGTGCCAGCATAAAACCAGCGGGAGAGACCCAGTACTTC; v_gene: TRBV25-1; d_gene: -; abundance: -; j_gene: TRBJ2-5
CDR3aa: CSVDDGQGTQYF; CDR3nt: TGCAGCGTAGATGACGGCCAGGGGACCCAGTACTTC; v_gene: TRBV29-1; d_gene: -; abundance: few; j_gene: TRBJ2-5
CDR3aa: CASSNRGGLEQFF; CDR3nt: TGTGCCAGTAGTAATCGGGGGGGCCTGGAGCAGTTCTTC; v_gene: TRBV19; d_gene: TRBD2; abundance: -; j_gene: TRBJ2-1
CDR3aa: CASRLALAGIAKNIQYF; CDR3nt: TGTGCAAGTCGCTTAGCCCTAGCGGGAATAGCCAAAAACATTCAGTACTTC; v_gene: TRBV12-2; d_gene: -; abundance: few; j_gene: TRBJ2-4
CDR3aa: CASSSLANSYEQYF; CDR3nt: TGTGCCAGCAGCTCCTTAGCGAACTCCTACGAGCAGTACTTC; v_gene: TRBV5-4; d_gene: -; abundance: -; j_gene: TRBJ2-7
CDR3aa: CASSLEYAQRTEAFF; CDR3nt: TGCGCCAGCAGCTTGGAGTACGCCCAGAGGACTGAAGCTTTCTTT; v_gene: TRBV5-1; d_gene: -; abundance: -; j_gene: TRBJ1-1
CDR3aa: CASSQEWRGGTYNEQFF; CDR3nt: TGCGCCAGCAGCCAAGAGTGGCGGGGGGGAACCTACAATGAGCAGTTCTTC; v_gene: TRBV4-1; d_gene: TRBD2; abundance: -; j_gene: TRBJ2-1
CDR3aa: CASRFYVDPAETQYF; CDR3nt: TGTGCCAGCAGGTTCTACGTAGATCCGGCGGAGACCCAGTACTTC; v_gene: TRBV2; d_gene: -; abundance: -; j_gene: TRBJ2-5
CDR3aa: CASFTGPNTEAFF; CDR3nt: TGTGCCAGTTTCACAGGACCGAACACTGAAGCTTTCTTT; v_gene: TRBV28; d_gene: -; abundance: -; j_gene: TRBJ1-1
CDR3aa: CASSPWAGGELFF; CDR3nt: TGTGCCAGCAGCCCGTGGGCGGGCGGGGAGCTGTTTTTT; v_gene: TRBV6-5; d_gene: -; abundance: few; j_gene: TRBJ2-2
CDR3aa: CASSPWLQYGYTF; CDR3nt: TGTGCCAGCAGCCCGTGGCTCCAGTATGGCTACACCTTC; v_gene: TRBV7-2; d_gene: -; abundance: -; j_gene: TRBJ1-2
CDR3aa: CASRWVYNEQFF; CDR3nt: TGTGCCAGCAGATGGGTCTACAATGAGCAGTTCTTC; v_gene: TRBV2; d_gene: -; abundance: -; j_gene: TRBJ2-1
CDR3aa: CAWSFSGGYTEAFF; CDR3nt: TGTGCCTGGAGTTTTTCAGGGGGATACACTGAAGCTTTCTTT; v_gene: TRBV30; d_gene: TRBD1; abundance: -; j_gene: TRBJ1-1
CDR3aa: CASSELGEVGEKLFF; CDR3nt: TGTGCCAGCAGTGAGCTAGGCGAAGTTGGTGAAAAACTGTTTTTT; v_gene: TRBV25-1; d_gene: -; abundance: -; j_gene: TRBJ1-4
CDR3aa: CASSFTGGNEQFF; CDR3nt: TGCGCCAGCAGCTTCACAGGGGGCAATGAGCAGTTCTTC; v_gene: TRBV5-1; d_gene: TRBD1; abundance: -; j_gene: TRBJ2-1
CDR3aa: CASSPSEKLFF; CDR3nt: TGTGCCAGCTCACCAAGTGAAAAACTGTTTTTT; v_gene: TRBV18; d_gene: -; abundance: -; j_gene: TRBJ1-4
CDR3aa: CASSRTGTNTEAFF; CDR3nt: TGTGCCAGCAGCCGTACAGGGACGAACACTGAAGCTTTCTTT; v_gene: TRBV7-9; d_gene: -; abundance: -; j_gene: TRBJ1-1
CDR3aa: CSVGLRETQYF; CDR3nt: TGCAGCGTTGGACTTAGAGAGACCCAGTACTTC; v_gene: TRBV29-1; d_gene: -; abundance: few; j_gene: TRBJ2-5
CDR3aa: CASSPGRLAGGTYEQYF; CDR3nt: TGTGCCAGCAGCCCCGGCAGACTAGCGGGAGGCACCTACGAGCAGTACTTC; v_gene: TRBV7-9; d_gene: TRBD2; abundance: large; j_gene: TRBJ2-7
CDR3aa: CASSLEGPYTGELFF; CDR3nt: TGTGCCAGCAGCTTAGAAGGGCCCTACACCGGGGAGCTGTTTTTT; v_gene: TRBV5-5; d_gene: -; abundance: -; j_gene: TRBJ2-2
CDR3aa: CASSPRGQLQETQYF; CDR3nt: TGTGCCAGCAGCCCCCGGGGGCAGCTACAAGAGACCCAGTACTTC; v_gene: TRBV7-9; d_gene: -; abundance: -; j_gene: TRBJ2-5
CDR3aa: CASTYQKGTEAFF; CDR3nt: TGTGCCAGCACTTACCAGAAGGGGACTGAAGCTTTCTTT; v_gene: TRBV5-4; d_gene: -; abundance: once; j_gene: TRBJ1-1
CDR3aa: CASSPPGTRNTGELFF; CDR3nt: TGTGCCAGCTCACCACCCGGGACGAGGAACACCGGGGAGCTGTTTTTT; v_gene: TRBV18; d_gene: -; abundance: -; j_gene: TRBJ2-2
CDR3aa: CSVVGGSTEAFF; CDR3nt: TGCAGCGTTGTCGGCGGCTCCACTGAAGCTTTCTTT; v_gene: TRBV29-1; d_gene: -; abundance: once; j_gene: TRBJ1-1
CDR3aa: CASSRWSYTYNEQFF; CDR3nt: TGTGCCAGCAGCCGCTGGAGCTATACCTACAATGAGCAGTTCTTC; v_gene: TRBV14; d_gene: -; abundance: few; j_gene: TRBJ2-1
CDR3aa: CASSLSSPAFTGEQYF; CDR3nt: TGTGCCAGCAGTTTATCTTCCCCTGCTTTTACAGGCGAGCAGTACTTC; v_gene: TRBV27; d_gene: -; abundance: few; j_gene: TRBJ2-7
CDR3aa: CASSITSGGPSSQYF; CDR3nt: TGTGCCAGTAGTATAACTAGCGGGGGGCCCTCTTCCCAGTATTTT; v_gene: TRBV19; d_gene: TRBD2; abundance: -; j_gene: TRBJ2-3
CDR3aa: CASTESVGTGSGYTF; CDR3nt: TGTGCCAGCACCGAAAGTGTAGGGACCGGGAGTGGCTACACCTTC; v_gene: TRBV2; d_gene: -; abundance: -; j_gene: TRBJ1-2
CDR3aa: CASSLDLAGGRSGEQYF; CDR3nt: TGTGCCAGCAGCTTAGACCTAGCGGGAGGGCGGTCTGGCGAGCAGTACTTC; v_gene: TRBV11-2; d_gene: TRBD2; abundance: -; j_gene: TRBJ2-7
CDR3aa: CASSTGTGEQYF; CDR3nt: TGTGCCAGCAGTACCGGGACAGGGGAGCAGTACTTC; v_gene: TRBV28; d_gene: TRBD1; abundance: -; j_gene: TRBJ2-7
CDR3aa: CSVTGIRDEQYF; CDR3nt: TGCAGCGTGACAGGGATCAGGGACGAGCAGTACTTC; v_gene: TRBV29-1; d_gene: TRBD1; abundance: -; j_gene: TRBJ2-7
CDR3aa: CASSLVGFSNTEAFF; CDR3nt: TGTGCCAGCAGCTTGGTAGGTTTTTCGAACACTGAAGCTTTCTTT; v_gene: TRBV7-9; d_gene: -; abundance: -; j_gene: TRBJ1-1
CDR3aa: CASSSKGQILNTEAFF; CDR3nt: TGTGCCAGCAGCTCTAAGGGACAGATCTTGAACACTGAAGCTTTCTTT; v_gene: TRBV7-9; d_gene: TRBD1; abundance: few; j_gene: TRBJ1-1
CDR3aa: CASSLSGTRSAGELFF; CDR3nt: TGCGCCAGCAGCCTCTCCGGGACTAGGTCTGCCGGGGAGCTGTTTTTT; v_gene: TRBV5-1; d_gene: TRBD2; abundance: few; j_gene: TRBJ2-2
CDR3aa: CASSQSRQAEGYTF; CDR3nt: TGCGCCAGCAGTCAATCGAGGCAGGCGGAAGGCTACACCTTC; v_gene: TRBV23-1; d_gene: -; abundance: -; j_gene: TRBJ1-2
CDR3aa: CASSYRRQENTGELFF; CDR3nt: TGTGCCAGCAGTTACAGAAGACAGGAGAACACCGGGGAGCTGTTTTTT; v_gene: TRBV6-5; d_gene: -; abundance: -; j_gene: TRBJ2-2
CDR3aa: CASNKERGGPYEQYF; CDR3nt: TGTGCCAGCAATAAAGAGAGGGGGGGTCCCTACGAGCAGTACTTC; v_gene: TRBV2; d_gene: -; abundance: few; j_gene: TRBJ2-7
CDR3aa: CASSRTAMGSSYEQYF; CDR3nt: TGCGCCAGCAGCCGGACTGCGATGGGGAGCTCCTACGAGCAGTACTTC; v_gene: TRBV4-1; d_gene: -; abundance: -; j_gene: TRBJ2-7
CDR3aa: CASSVESGNTIYF; CDR3nt: TGTGCCAGCAGCGTAGAATCTGGAAACACCATATATTTT; v_gene: TRBV9; d_gene: -; abundance: -; j_gene: TRBJ1-3
CDR3aa: CASSPSGRAGNEQFF; CDR3nt: TGTGCCAGCTCACCGAGCGGGAGAGCTGGCAATGAGCAGTTCTTC; v_gene: TRBV18; d_gene: TRBD2; abundance: once; j_gene: TRBJ2-1
CDR3aa: CASSSNTGRTNYEQYF; CDR3nt: TGTGCCAGCAGCTCGAATACAGGGAGGACGAACTACGAGCAGTACTTC; v_gene: TRBV13; d_gene: -; abundance: -; j_gene: TRBJ2-7